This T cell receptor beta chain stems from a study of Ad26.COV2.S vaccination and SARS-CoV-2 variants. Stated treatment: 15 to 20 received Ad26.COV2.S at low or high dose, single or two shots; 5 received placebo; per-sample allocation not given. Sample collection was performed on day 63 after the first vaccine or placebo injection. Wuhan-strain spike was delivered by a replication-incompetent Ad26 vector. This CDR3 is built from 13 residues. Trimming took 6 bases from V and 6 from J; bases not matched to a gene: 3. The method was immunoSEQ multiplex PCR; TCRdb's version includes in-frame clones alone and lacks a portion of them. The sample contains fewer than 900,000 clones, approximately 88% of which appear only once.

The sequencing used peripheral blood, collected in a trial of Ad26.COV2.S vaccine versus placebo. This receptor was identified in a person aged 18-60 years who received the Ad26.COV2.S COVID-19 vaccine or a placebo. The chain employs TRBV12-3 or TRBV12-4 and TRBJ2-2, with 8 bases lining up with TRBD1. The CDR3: CASSDRGAGELFF. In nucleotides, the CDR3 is TGTGCCAGCAGCGACAGGGGAGCCGGGGAGCTGTTTTTT.